One and the same sample provided the 8 T cell receptor beta chains below, sequenced in a study of T-cell memory formation after mild COVID-19. MiXCR, applied by TCRdb to the 5' RACE reads, yields one record per CDR3 protein. The sample has roughly 450,000 distinct CDR3 sequences, roughly 18% seen once. Input material: PBMCs or a T cell subset sorted from them (not recorded which). The source of these receptors is an adult woman who had mild COVID-19 (a few samples of this study predate the infection). Cell type and time point are not known.

This clonotype occurred a few times. V and J are TRBV6-2 or TRBV6-3 and TRBJ2-3; the D gene is possibly TRBD2 (5 bases). Germline CDR1 MNHEY, CDR2 SVGEGT. This CDR3 has 14 residues. V was cut by 6 bases and J by 2 bases, with 12 bases left in between. The CDR3 DNA reads as TGTGCCAGCAGCCCCCACGGGGTCACAGATACGCAGTATTTT. As protein: CASSPHGVTDTQYF.

This chain uses TRBV12-3 or TRBV12-4 with TRBJ2-5, with 10 positions matching TRBD2. CDR3 length: 16 residues. The ends lost 2 bases at V and 5 bases at J; junction bases unmatched: 8. DNA of the CDR3: TGTGCCAGCAGTTTATATTCTAGCGGGAGCGGTGAGACCCAGTACTTC. Encoded protein: CASSLYSSGSGETQYF.

The chain recombines TRBV7-2 with TRBJ1-5, with D unresolved. Germline V gives CDR1 SGHTA, CDR2 FQGNSA. Deletions cut 3 bases from V and 7 bases from J, with 10 bases between. This CDR3 has 13 amino acids. The CDR3 protein is CASSLETLQPQHF. The CDR3 nucleotides are TGTGCCAGCAGCTTGGAGACTTTACAGCCCCAGCATTTT.

This chain uses TRBV20-1 with TRBJ2-5; TRBD1 agrees at 8 bases. The CDR3 covers 16 residues. In germline, CDR1 is DFQATT, CDR2 SNEGSKA (reference sequence). V was clipped by 4 bases and J by 0 bases; unmatched bases: 10. This chain's CDR3 is CSATLYGTGDQETQYF. Here the CDR3 DNA reads TGCAGTGCTACCCTATACGGGACAGGTGACCAAGAGACCCAGTACTTC.

The J gene is TRBJ2-7, the V gene TRBV12-3 or TRBV12-4; unclear D gene. The CDR3 runs to 14 residues. The V and J ends lost 6 bases and 0 bases respectively, with 12 bases between them. The CDR3 coding sequence is TGTGCCAGCAGCCTAGACATGGGCTCCTACGAGCAGTACTTC. Amino acid sequence: CASSLDMGSYEQYF.

This clonotype showed up just a few times. This chain connects TRBV12-3 or TRBV12-4 to TRBJ2-5; perhaps TRBD1 as D (8 bases). This CDR3 comprises 16 residues. The ends were cut back, 5 bases at V and 4 bases at J, with 20 bases in the middle. The CDR3 coding sequence is TGTGCCAGCAGTCCCCTCTTGGGGGGGACAGGAGAGACCCAGTACTTC. Translation: CASSPLLGGTGETQYF.

This chain connects TRBV5-4 to TRBJ2-7; possibly TRBD1 or TRBD2 for D (6 bases each). The CDR3 has 17 amino acids. Germline CDR1 SGHNT, CDR2 YYREEE (reference sequence). V was cut by 4 bases and J by 4 bases, with 24 bases left in between. The CDR3 DNA sequence: TGTGCCAGCAGCCTGACGGTATGGGGGGCCTTGGTGTACGAGCAGTACTTC. Translating it yields CASSLTVWGALVYEQYF.

The chain uses TRBV11-2 and TRBJ2-3; perhaps TRBD2 as D (6 bases). With 4 bases removed from V and 5 bases from J, the gap between germline ends came to 10 bases. The germline gives CDR1 SGHAT, CDR2 FQNNGV. CDR3 length: 13 amino acids. The CDR3 DNA is TGTGCCAGCAGCTCCCTGGGACTAGATACGCAGTATTTT. Residues: CASSSLGLDTQYF.